This is a list of T cell receptor beta chains from one sample in a study of T cells in Graves' hyperthyroidism and ophthalmopathy. TCRdb re-analysed the multiplex PCR reads in MiXCR, keeping a single row per CDR3 protein. The sample has 400,000 to 600,000 distinct CDR3 sequences, more than 20% seen once; the top ten hold more than 25%. Specimen: blood. These receptors were collected from a man between 18 and 35 years old with Graves' hyperthyroidism. Both conserved end residues are part of each CDR3. D genes are given only for firm matches. For some rows the clone size is stated as once, few or many, or as a class when expanded; others skip it.

V gene	clone size	J gene	D gene	CDR3 protein	CDR3 DNA
TRBV12-3/TRBV12-4	-	TRBJ1-1	-	CASRGTPGEIENTEAFF	TGTGCCAGCAGAGGGACCCCGGGGGAGATCGAGAACACTGAAGCTTTCTTT
TRBV6-1	few	TRBJ2-5	TRBD2	CASSERVSSGSETQYF	TGTGCCAGCAGTGAACGGGTCTCTAGCGGGAGTGAGACCCAGTACTTC
TRBV6-1	many	TRBJ2-7	TRBD1	CASSETGETRYEQYF	TGTGCCAGCAGTGAAACAGGGGAAACTCGCTACGAGCAGTACTTC
TRBV12-3/TRBV12-4	many	TRBJ1-1	TRBD1	CASTIQQGAREAFF	TGTGCCAGCACTATTCAACAGGGGGCCAGGGAAGCTTTCTTT
TRBV27	many	TRBJ1-1	TRBD1	CASTTGVGNTEAFF	TGTGCCAGCACGACAGGGGTTGGGAACACTGAAGCTTTCTTT
TRBV28	many	TRBJ2-2	TRBD2	CASTPGTSVFTGELFF	TGTGCCAGCACCCCCGGGACTAGCGTATTCACCGGGGAGCTGTTTTTT
TRBV6-1	many	TRBJ1-5	-	CASSGGRLGNQPQHF	TGTGCCAGCAGTGGAGGTAGATTAGGCAATCAGCCCCAGCATTTT
TRBV24-1	-	TRBJ2-5	TRBD1	CATTDRAEETQYF	TGTGCCACCACCGACAGGGCAGAAGAGACCCAGTACTTC
TRBV7-9	many	TRBJ1-1	-	CASSFGDSAEAFF	TGTGCCAGCAGCTTTGGGGACTCGGCTGAAGCTTTCTTT
TRBV12-3/TRBV12-4	-	TRBJ1-2	-	CASSPPGQFYGYTF	TGTGCCAGCAGTCCTCCTGGACAGTTCTATGGCTACACCTTC
TRBV10-3	many	TRBJ1-1	TRBD1	CAISDPDRATEAFF	TGTGCCATCAGTGACCCCGACAGGGCCACTGAAGCTTTCTTT
TRBV7-9	many	TRBJ2-5	TRBD2	CASTSVLGGDETQYF	TGTGCCAGCACCTCGGTCTTGGGGGGGGATGAGACCCAGTACTTC
TRBV6-5	many	TRBJ2-4	-	CASSSTLAKNIQYF	TGTGCCAGCAGTTCGACTCTAGCCAAAAACATTCAGTACTTC
TRBV28	many	TRBJ1-1	-	CASRGHRYRTEAFF	TGTGCCAGCCGAGGACACCGATACCGCACTGAAGCTTTCTTT
TRBV27	few	TRBJ2-7	-	CASSPTGRGTDYEQYF	TGTGCCAGCAGTCCAACAGGCCGGGGGACCGACTACGAGCAGTACTTC
TRBV27	many	TRBJ1-5	-	CASSLSLNDDQPQHF	TGTGCCAGCAGTTTAAGTCTCAACGACGATCAGCCCCAGCATTTT
TRBV6-5	-	TRBJ1-2	-	CASSYSVVRSGYTF	TGTGCCAGCAGTTACTCGGTAGTCCGGAGCGGCTACACCTTC
TRBV20-1	-	TRBJ2-2	TRBD2	CSAPGLAGGNTGELFF	TGCAGTGCTCCTGGACTAGCGGGGGGGAACACCGGGGAGCTGTTTTTT
TRBV28	many	TRBJ1-3	-	CASKTSGLSGNTIYF	TGTGCCAGCAAGACGAGCGGTCTCTCTGGAAACACCATATATTTT
TRBV24-1	many	TRBJ1-5	TRBD1	CATSGNRGREGNQPQHF	TGTGCCACCAGTGGTAACAGGGGGCGCGAGGGCAATCAGCCCCAGCATTTT
TRBV11-3	few	TRBJ1-5	TRBD1	CASSLVASGTGVHSNQPQHF	TGTGCCAGCAGCTTAGTGGCCTCCGGGACAGGGGTCCATAGCAATCAGCCCCAGCATTTT
TRBV10-3	-	TRBJ2-5	-	CAIRSGSQETQYF	TGTGCCATCAGGTCGGGGTCCCAAGAGACCCAGTACTTC
TRBV7-2	-	TRBJ2-2	-	CASSLTGQSNTGELFF	TGTGCCAGCAGCTTAACGGGACAATCGAACACCGGGGAGCTGTTTTTT
TRBV4-1	-	TRBJ2-7	-	CASSQVPVAYEQYF	TGCGCCAGCAGCCAAGTTCCGGTAGCCTACGAGCAGTACTTC
TRBV5-6	few	TRBJ1-5	TRBD1	CASSPSARGGANQPQHF	TGTGCCAGCAGCCCAAGCGCCAGGGGGGGCGCGAATCAGCCCCAGCATTTT
TRBV9	many	TRBJ1-1	-	CASSVFPGLANTEAFF	TGTGCCAGCAGCGTATTTCCCGGTCTGGCGAACACTGAAGCTTTCTTT
TRBV27	-	TRBJ2-5	-	CASSLSSGLQTQYF	TGTGCCAGCAGTTTATCCAGCGGGTTACAGACCCAGTACTTC
TRBV19	many	TRBJ1-2	TRBD1	CATATGNYGYTF	TGTGCCACCGCGACAGGGAACTATGGCTACACCTTC
TRBV29-1	-	TRBJ2-2	TRBD1	CSAAEGTAYTGELFF	TGCAGCGCCGCAGAGGGGACAGCTTACACCGGGGAGCTGTTTTTT
TRBV28	many	TRBJ2-5	TRBD2	CASSNRLAGPTQYF	TGTGCCAGCAGTAACCGACTAGCGGGGCCCACCCAGTACTTC